Included here is one T cell receptor (beta chain) sequence, with context. Individuals having autoimmune disease history or systemic immunosuppression were not enrolled. Method: immunoSEQ multiplex PCR; TCRdb's copy keeps in-frame clones and lacks some. The sample consists of some 62,000 clones, about four fifths of them appearing once. These data belong to a study of OX40 agonist ivuxolimab in advanced cancers. Overall study context: Hepatocellular carcinoma, melanoma, renal cell or head and neck cancer occurred in dose-escalation patients. Aged about 23 to 80 with a mean of around 60 years, they were roughly 83% male. Participants could have had prior anti-PD-1, anti-PD-L1 or anti-CTLA-4 therapy, and about 37% had some.

The CDR3 runs to 14 residues. CDR1 is SGHDT and CDR2 is YYEEEE in the germline V gene. V was pared by 4 bases and J by 2 bases, with 11 bases between. V usage is TRBV5-6 and J usage is TRBJ2-3; D possibly corresponds to TRBD1 (5 bases). The material sequenced was CD4+ or CD8+ T cells sorted from blood, taken in a trial of the OX40 agonist ivuxolimab. The sequence derives from an adult with an advanced solid tumor such as melanoma, head and neck, liver or kidney cancer. The CDR3 DNA reads as TGTGCCAGCAGCCCAGAAGGGGCCACAGATACGCAGTATTTT. Translating it yields CASSPEGATDTQYF.